One and the same sample provided the 5 T cell receptor beta chains below, sequenced in a study of shared clonotypes between healthy human individuals. Repertoires were generated with immunoSEQ multiplex PCR, while TCRdb's copy carries only in-frame clones and drops some. The profile shows over a million clones, around 98.5% of them singletons. Sequenced material: naive CD4+ T cells sorted from blood. The subset denotes: CD45RA+ positively selected. The receptor set was obtained from a young man in good health.

The CDR3 loop reads CASSPRGEGGHTEAFF. The CDR3, as DNA: TGTGCCAGCTCACCCCGGGGGGAAGGCGGTCACACTGAAGCTTTCTTT. This rearrangement joins TRBV18 to TRBJ1-1; D may be TRBD1 (5 bases). Germline V gene lookup returns CDR1 KGHSH and CDR2 LQKENI. The V end was cut by 3 bases, the J end by 3 bases, with 17 bases between. This CDR3 comprises 16 residues.

In its sample, this clone was seen once. The chain links TRBV18 to TRBJ2-1; TRBD2 matches at 9 bases. V lost 2 bases to trimming and J lost 4 bases; unmatched junction nucleotides: 9. The CDR3 runs 17 residues. Germline loops: CDR1 KGHSH, CDR2 LQKENI. The chain's CDR3 is CASSPRVAGDFYNEQFF. CDR3 in DNA: TGTGCCAGCTCACCAAGAGTAGCGGGAGACTTTTACAATGAGCAGTTCTTC.

Notes on this clone: Other DNA sequences in the sample encode the same CDR3. V usage is TRBV5-1 and J usage is TRBJ1-5, with 8 nucleotides matching TRBD1. J was trimmed by 4 bases and V by 0 bases; bases with no gene match: 3. CDR3 length equals 15 residues. Germline V lookup: CDR1 SGHRS, CDR2 YFSETQ. The CDR3 DNA is TGCGCCAGCAGCTTGGCCGGACAGGGAAATCAGCCCCAGCATTTT. Translating gives CASSLAGQGNQPQHF. Combining the CDR3 with reference TRBV5-1 and TRBJ1-5 gives the whole variable domain KAGVTQTPRYLIKTRGQQVTLSCSPISGHRSVSWYQQTPGQGLQFLFEYFSETQRNKGNFPGRFSGRQFSNSRSEMNVSTLELGDSALYLCASSLAGQGNQPQHFGDGTRLSIL.

The chain links TRBV5-4 to TRBJ2-1; unclear D gene. This CDR3 region has 12 residues. Trimming stripped 3 bases from V and 5 bases from J, with 6 bases between. Germline V CDR1 and CDR2: SGHNT, YYREEE (reference sequence). The DNA of the CDR3 is TGTGCCAGCAGCTCCCAGAACAATGAGCAGTTCTTC. Its protein is CASSSQNNEQFF.

V and J are TRBV6-1 and TRBJ1-4; the D gene is possibly TRBD1 (6 bases). V gave up 2 bases and J gave up 8 bases, with 15 bases separating them. The CDR3 spans 15 residues. Germline V gene lookup returns CDR1 MNHNS and CDR2 SASEGT. DNA for the CDR3: TGTGCCAGCAGTGAATCTAACAGGGTCTGGGAAAAACTGTTTTTT. It is translated as CASSESNRVWEKLFF.